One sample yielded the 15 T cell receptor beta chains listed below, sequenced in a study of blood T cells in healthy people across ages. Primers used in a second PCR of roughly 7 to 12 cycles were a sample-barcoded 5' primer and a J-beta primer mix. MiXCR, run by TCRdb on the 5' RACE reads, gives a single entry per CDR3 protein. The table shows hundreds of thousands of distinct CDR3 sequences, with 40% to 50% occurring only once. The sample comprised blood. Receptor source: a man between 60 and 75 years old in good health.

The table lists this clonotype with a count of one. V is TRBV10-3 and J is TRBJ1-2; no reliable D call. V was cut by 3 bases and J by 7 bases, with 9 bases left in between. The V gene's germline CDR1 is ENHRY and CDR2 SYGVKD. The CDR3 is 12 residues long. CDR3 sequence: CAISEGDIGYTF. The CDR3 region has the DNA TGTGCCATCAGTGAAGGAGATATTGGCTACACCTTC.

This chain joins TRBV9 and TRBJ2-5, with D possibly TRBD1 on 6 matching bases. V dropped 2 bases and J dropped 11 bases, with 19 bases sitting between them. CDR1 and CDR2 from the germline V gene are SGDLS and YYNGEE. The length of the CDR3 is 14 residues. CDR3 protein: CASSVLGADNEQYF. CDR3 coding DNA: TGTGCCAGCAGCGTTCTGGGGGCGGACAATGAGCAGTACTTC.

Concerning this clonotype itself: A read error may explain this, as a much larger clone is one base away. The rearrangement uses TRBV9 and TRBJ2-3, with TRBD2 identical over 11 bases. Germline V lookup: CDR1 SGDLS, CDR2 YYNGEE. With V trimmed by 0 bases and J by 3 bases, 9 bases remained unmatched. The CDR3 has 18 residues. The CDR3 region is CASSVAASSGGSTDTQYF. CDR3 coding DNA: TGTGCCAGCAGCGTAGCTGCGTCTAGCGGGGGGTCAACAGATACGCAGTATTTT.

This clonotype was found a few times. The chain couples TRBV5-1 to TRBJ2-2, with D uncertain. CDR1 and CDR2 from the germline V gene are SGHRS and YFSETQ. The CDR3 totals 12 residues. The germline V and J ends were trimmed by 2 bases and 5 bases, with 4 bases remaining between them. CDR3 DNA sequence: TGCGCCAGCAGCTTCGATACCGGGGAGCTGTTTTTT. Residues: CASSFDTGELFF.

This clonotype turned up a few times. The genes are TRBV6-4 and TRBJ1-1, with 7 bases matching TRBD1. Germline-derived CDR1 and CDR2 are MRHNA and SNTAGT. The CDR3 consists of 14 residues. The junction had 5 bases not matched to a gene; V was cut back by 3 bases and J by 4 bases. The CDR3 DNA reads TGTGCCAGCAGTGAAAAGGGGGCCGGCACTGAAGCTTTCTTT. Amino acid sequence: CASSEKGAGTEAFF.

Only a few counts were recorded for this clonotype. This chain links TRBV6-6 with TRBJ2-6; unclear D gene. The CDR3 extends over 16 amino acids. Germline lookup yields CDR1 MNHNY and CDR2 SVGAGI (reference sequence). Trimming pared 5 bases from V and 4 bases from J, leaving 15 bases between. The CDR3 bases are TGTGCCAGCAGTCCTCACAGCCTCATCGGGGCCAACGTCCTGACTTTC. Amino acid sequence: CASSPHSLIGANVLTF.

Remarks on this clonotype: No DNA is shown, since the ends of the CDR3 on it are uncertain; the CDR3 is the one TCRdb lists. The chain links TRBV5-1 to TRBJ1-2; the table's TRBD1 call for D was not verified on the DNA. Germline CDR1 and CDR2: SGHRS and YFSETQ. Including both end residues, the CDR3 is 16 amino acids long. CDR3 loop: CASSFGSGQGNYGYTF.

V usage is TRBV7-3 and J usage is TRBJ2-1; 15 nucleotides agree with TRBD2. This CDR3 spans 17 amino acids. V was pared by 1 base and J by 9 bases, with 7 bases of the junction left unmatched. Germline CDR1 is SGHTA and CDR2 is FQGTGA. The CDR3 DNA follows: TGTGCCAGCAGCTTAAGGGGGACTAGCGGGGGGAGGCCTGAGCAGTTCTTC. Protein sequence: CASSLRGTSGGRPEQFF.

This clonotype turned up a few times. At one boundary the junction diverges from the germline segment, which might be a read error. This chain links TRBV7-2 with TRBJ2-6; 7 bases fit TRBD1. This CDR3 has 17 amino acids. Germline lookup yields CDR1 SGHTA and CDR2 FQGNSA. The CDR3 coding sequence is TGTGCCACCAGGCCGGGACAGTCCCTCTCTGGGACCAACGTCCTGACTTTC. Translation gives CATRPGQSLSGTNVLTF.

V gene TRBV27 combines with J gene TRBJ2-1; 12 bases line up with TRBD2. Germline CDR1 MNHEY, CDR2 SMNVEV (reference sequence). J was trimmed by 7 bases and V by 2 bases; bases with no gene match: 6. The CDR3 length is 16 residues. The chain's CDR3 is CASSLVGTSGFNEQFF. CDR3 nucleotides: TGTGCCAGCAGTTTAGTCGGGACTAGCGGGTTTAATGAGCAGTTCTTC.

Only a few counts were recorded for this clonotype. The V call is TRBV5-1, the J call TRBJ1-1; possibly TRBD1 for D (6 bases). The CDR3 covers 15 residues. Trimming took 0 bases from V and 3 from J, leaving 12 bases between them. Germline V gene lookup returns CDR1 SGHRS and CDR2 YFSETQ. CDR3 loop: CASSLVLGGDTEAFF. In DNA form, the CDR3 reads TGCGCCAGCAGCTTGGTACTTGGGGGCGACACTGAAGCTTTCTTT.

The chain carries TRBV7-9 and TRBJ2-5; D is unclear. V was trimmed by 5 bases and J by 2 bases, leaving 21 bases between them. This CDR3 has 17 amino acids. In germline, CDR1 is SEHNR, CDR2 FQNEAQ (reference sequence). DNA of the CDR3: TGTGCCAGCAGCCCGAACGAGTTGCGGAACCGGCAAGAGACCCAGTACTTC. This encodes CASSPNELRNRQETQYF.

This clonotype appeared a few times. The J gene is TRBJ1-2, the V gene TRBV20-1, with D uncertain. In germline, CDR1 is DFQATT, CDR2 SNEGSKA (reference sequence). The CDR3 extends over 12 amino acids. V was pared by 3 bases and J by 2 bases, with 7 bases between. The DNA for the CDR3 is TGCAGTGCTAGGGTCACCAACTATGGCTACACCTTC. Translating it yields CSARVTNYGYTF.

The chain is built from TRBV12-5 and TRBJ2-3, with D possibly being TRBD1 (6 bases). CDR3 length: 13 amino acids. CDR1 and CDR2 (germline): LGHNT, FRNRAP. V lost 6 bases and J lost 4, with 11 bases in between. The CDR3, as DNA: TGTGCTAGTGGCATGGGGACACCAGATACGCAGTATTTT. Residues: CASGMGTPDTQYF.

DNA of the CDR3: TGTGCCAGCAGCGCCCGCGATCGACAGGGCACAGATACGCAGTATTTT. Translation: CASSARDRQGTDTQYF. V gene TRBV7-6 combines with J gene TRBJ2-3; tentatively, D is TRBD1 (6 bases). Deletions cut 5 bases from V and 1 base from J, with 16 bases between. The V gene's germline CDR1 is SGHVS and CDR2 FNYEAQ. The CDR3 length is 16 residues.